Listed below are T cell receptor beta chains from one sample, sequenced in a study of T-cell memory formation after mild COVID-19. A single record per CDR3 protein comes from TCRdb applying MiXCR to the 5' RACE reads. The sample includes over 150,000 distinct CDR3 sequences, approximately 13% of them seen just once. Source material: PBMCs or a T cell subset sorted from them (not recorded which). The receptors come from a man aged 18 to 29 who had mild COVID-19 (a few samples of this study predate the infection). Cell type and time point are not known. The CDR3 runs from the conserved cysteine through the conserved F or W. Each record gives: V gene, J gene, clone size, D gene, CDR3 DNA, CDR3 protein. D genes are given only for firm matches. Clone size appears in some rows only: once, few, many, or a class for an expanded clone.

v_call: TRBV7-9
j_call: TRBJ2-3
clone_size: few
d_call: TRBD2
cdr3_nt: TGTGCCAGCAGCCCGACTAGCGGAACAGATACGCAGTATTTT
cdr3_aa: CASSPTSGTDTQYF

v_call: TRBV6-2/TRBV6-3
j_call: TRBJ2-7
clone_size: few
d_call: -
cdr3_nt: TGTGCCAGCAGTCCGGGACTCAGCCCCGACGAGCAGTACTTC
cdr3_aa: CASSPGLSPDEQYF

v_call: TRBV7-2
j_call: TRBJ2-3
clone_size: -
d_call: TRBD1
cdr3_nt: TGTGCCAGCAGCCCCCAGGGACAGGGCACAGATACGCAGTATTTT
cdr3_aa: CASSPQGQGTDTQYF

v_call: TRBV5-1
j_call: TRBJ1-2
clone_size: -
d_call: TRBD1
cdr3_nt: TGCGCCAGCAGCTCACTGACAGGGTGGTCCGTCGATGGCTACACCTTC
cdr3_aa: CASSSLTGWSVDGYTF

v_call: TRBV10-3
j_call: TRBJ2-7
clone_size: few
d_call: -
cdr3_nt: TGTGCCATCAGTGAGTCGCCCCCGGGATCCTACGAGCAGTACTTC
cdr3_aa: CAISESPPGSYEQYF

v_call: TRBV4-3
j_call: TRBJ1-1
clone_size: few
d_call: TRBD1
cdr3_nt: TGCGCCAGCAGTCCCTTGGGGGGACAGGGGCTGAACACTGAAGCTTTCTTT
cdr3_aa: CASSPLGGQGLNTEAFF

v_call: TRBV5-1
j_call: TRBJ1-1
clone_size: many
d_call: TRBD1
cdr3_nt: TGCGCCAGCCTAGGGACAGGGAGCAAGGGCACTGAAGCTTTCTTT
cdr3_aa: CASLGTGSKGTEAFF

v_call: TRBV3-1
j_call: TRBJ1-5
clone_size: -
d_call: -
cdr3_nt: TGTGCCAGCAGCCAAGCGGGGAGGAACCAGCCCCAGCATTTT
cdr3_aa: CASSQAGRNQPQHF

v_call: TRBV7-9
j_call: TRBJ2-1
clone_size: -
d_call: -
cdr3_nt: TGTGCCAGCAGCACTGGGATCAGCAATGAGCAGTTCTTC
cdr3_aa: CASSTGISNEQFF

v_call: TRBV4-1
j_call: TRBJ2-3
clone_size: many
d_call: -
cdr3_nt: TGCGCCAGCAGAGTGTTTGGGTCGGCAGATACGCAGTATTTT
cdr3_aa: CASRVFGSADTQYF

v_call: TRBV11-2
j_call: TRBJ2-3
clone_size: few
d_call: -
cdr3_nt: TGTGCCAGCAGCTTGGGGGGGGCTCCCGGCACAGATACGCAGTATTTT
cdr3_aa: CASSLGGAPGTDTQYF

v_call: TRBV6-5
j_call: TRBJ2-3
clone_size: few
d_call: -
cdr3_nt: TGTGCCAGCAGTTACTCCATTTGGGACGGTGGTCAAGATACGCAGTATTTT
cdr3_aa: CASSYSIWDGGQDTQYF

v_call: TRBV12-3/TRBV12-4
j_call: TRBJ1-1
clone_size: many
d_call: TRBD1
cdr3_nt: TGTGCCAGCAGGGGGACAGGGGAGACTGAAGCTTTCTTT
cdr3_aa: CASRGTGETEAFF

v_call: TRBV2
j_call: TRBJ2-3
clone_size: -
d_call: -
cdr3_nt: TGTGCCAGTATGAGGGACACTAGCACAGATACGCAGTATTTT
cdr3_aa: CASMRDTSTDTQYF

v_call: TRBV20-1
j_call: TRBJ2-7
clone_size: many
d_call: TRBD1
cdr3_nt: TGCAGTGCTAGACCACAGGGGGTTAAGGACGAGCAGTACTTC
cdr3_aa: CSARPQGVKDEQYF

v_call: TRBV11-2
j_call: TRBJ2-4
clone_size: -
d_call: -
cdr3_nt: TGTGCCACCGCAGGGGCGGCCAAAAACATTCAGTACTTC
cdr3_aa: CATAGAAKNIQYF

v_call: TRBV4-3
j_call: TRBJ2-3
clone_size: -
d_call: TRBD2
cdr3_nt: TGCGCCAGCAGCCGGTCACTAGCGGATACGCAGTATTTT
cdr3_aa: CASSRSLADTQYF

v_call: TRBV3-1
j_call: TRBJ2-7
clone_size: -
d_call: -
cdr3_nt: TGTGCCAGCAGCCAAGATGCTGCCTACGAGCAGTACTTC
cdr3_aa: CASSQDAAYEQYF

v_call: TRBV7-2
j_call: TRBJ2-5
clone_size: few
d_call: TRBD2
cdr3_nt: TGTGCCAGCAGCAATAGGTGGACTAGCGGGAACCAAGAGACCCAGTACTTC
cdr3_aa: CASSNRWTSGNQETQYF

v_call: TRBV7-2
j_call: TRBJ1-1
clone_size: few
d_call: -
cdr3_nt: TGTGCCAGCAGCTTAGGCGGGATTAACACTGAAGCTTTCTTT
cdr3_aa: CASSLGGINTEAFF

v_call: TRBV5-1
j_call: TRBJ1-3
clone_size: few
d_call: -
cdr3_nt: TGCGCCAGCAGGGTGAGGACTGGAAACACCATATATTTT
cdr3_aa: CASRVRTGNTIYF

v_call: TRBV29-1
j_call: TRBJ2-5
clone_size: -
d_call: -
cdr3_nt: TGCAGCGCTGGAGGACTCCAAGAGACCCAGTACTTC
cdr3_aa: CSAGGLQETQYF

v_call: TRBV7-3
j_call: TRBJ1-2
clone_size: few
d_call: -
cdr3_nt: TGTGCCAGCAGCGCGCGACCGGCGGGCGGCTATGGCTACACCTTC
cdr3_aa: CASSARPAGGYGYTF

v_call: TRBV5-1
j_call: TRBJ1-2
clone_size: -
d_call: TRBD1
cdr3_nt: TGCGCCAGCAGCTTTGGACAGGGGGCTTACTATGGCTACACCTTC
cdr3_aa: CASSFGQGAYYGYTF

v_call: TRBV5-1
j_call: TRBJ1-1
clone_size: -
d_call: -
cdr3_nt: TGCGCCAGCAGTTCCGGGGAGGGGACTGAAGCTTTCTTT
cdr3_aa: CASSSGEGTEAFF

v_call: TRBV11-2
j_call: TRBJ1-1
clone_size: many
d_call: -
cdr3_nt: TGTGCCAGCAGCTTAGATAGGGCCACTGAAGCTTTCTTT
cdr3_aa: CASSLDRATEAFF

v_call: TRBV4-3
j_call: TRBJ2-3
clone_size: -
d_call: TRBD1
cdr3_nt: TGCGCCAGCAGCCAGACAGGGGACACAGATACGCAGTATTTT
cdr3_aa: CASSQTGDTDTQYF

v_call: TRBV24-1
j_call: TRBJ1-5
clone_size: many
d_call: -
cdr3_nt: TGTGCCACCAGTGAGGCGGGGTGGGATCAGCCCCAGCATTTT
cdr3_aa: CATSEAGWDQPQHF

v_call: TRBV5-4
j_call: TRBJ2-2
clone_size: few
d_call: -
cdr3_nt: TGTGCCAGCAGCTTGGCTGTCGGGGAGCTGTTTTTT
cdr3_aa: CASSLAVGELFF

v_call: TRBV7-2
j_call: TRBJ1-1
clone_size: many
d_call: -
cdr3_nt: TGTGCCAGCAGTCAGGGCATGAACACTGAAGCTTTCTTT
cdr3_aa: CASSQGMNTEAFF

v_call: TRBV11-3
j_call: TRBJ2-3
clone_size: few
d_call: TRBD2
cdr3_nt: TGTGCCAGCAGCTTAGAGGGTACACCCCGGACTAGCGGTCGCACAGATACGCAGTATTTT
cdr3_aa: CASSLEGTPRTSGRTDTQYF

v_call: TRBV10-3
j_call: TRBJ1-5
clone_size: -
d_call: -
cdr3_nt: TGTGCCATCGGACAGCAAGTCAATCAGCCCCAGCATTTT
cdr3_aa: CAIGQQVNQPQHF

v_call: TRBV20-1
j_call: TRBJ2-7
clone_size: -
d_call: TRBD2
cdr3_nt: TGCAGTGCCAGGGTGGGTAGCGGGGGCTACGAGCAGTACTTC
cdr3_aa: CSARVGSGGYEQYF

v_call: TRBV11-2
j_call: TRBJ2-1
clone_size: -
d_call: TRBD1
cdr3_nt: TGTGCCAGCAGCTTAGTAAGGGGACAGGGGGCGAACAATGAGCAGTTCTTC
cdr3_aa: CASSLVRGQGANNEQFF

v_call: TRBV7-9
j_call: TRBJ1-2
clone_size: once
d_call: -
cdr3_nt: TGTGCCAGCAGCTCAGGGAGAGGTCTACAGAGACTCAACTATGGCTACACCTTC
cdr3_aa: CASSSGRGLQRLNYGYTF

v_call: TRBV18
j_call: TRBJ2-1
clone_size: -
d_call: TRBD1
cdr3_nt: TGTGCCAGCTCACCGGGACAGGGGACCTACAATGAGCAGTTCTTC
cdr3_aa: CASSPGQGTYNEQFF

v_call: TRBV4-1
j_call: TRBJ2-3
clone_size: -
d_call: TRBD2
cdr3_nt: TGCGCCAGCAGCAGACTAGCGGAAAGCACAGATACGCAGTATTTT
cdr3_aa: CASSRLAESTDTQYF

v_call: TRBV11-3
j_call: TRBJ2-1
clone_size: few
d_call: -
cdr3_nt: TGTGCCAGCAGCGTAGAGCTTGGGATCAGCTCCTACAATGAGCAGTTCTTC
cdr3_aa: CASSVELGISSYNEQFF

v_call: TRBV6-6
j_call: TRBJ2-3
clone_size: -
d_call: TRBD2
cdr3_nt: TGTGCCAGCCGCCTAGCGGGGGGCACAGATACGCAGTATTTT
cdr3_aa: CASRLAGGTDTQYF

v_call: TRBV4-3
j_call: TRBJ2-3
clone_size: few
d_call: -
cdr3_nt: TGCGCCAGCAGCCAAGACAGGAACACAGATACGCAGTATTTT
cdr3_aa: CASSQDRNTDTQYF

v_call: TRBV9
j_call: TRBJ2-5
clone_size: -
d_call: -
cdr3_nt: TGTGCCAGCAGCGTAGGGCAGGGTTCGACCCAGTACTTC
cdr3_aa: CASSVGQGSTQYF

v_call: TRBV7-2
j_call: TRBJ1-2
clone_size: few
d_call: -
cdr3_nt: TGTGCCAGCAGAGAGGACAGTCACTATGGCTACACCTTC
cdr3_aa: CASREDSHYGYTF

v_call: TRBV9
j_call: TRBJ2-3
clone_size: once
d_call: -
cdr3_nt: TGTGCCAGCAGCCCTCGGACCACAGATACGCAGTATTTT
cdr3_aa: CASSPRTTDTQYF

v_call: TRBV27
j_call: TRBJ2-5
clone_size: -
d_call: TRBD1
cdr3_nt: TGTGCCAGCAGTGCGACAGGGTACGGAGAGACCCAGTACTTC
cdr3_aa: CASSATGYGETQYF

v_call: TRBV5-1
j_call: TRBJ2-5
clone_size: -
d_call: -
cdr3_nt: TGCGCCAGCAGCTTGGCTCTTACCCGGGGAGAGACCCAGTACTTC
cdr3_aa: CASSLALTRGETQYF

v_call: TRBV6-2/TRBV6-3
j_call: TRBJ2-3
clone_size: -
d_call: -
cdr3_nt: TGTGCCAGCAGGCGGACTGGCTCTAGCACAGATACGCAGTATTTT
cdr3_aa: CASRRTGSSTDTQYF

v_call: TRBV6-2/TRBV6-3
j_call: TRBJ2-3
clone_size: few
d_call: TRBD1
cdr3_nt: TGTGCCAGCAGTTCGGCCCGTACAGGGGGCGTCACAGATACGCAGTATTTT
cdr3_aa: CASSSARTGGVTDTQYF

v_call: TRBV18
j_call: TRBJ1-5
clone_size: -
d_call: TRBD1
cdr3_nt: TGTGCCAGCTCACCGAACAGGGGGCCCTCAGAGCCCCAGCATTTT
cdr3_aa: CASSPNRGPSEPQHF